The 11 T cell receptor beta chains reported below all come from one sample, sequenced in a study of T cell responses to AZD1222 COVID-19 vaccine. TCRdb keeps only in-frame clones here, not all; method: immunoSEQ multiplex PCR. Of about 100,000 clones listed, about nine tenths were seen once; the top ten hold 1.8%. Sequences were derived from peripheral blood, sampled on day 0 of AZD1222 vaccination. These receptors were taken from an adult in good health.

Remarks on this clone: At one boundary the junction diverges from the germline segment, which might be a read error. This chain links TRBV23-1 with TRBJ2-2, with D possibly TRBD1 on 6 matching bases. TRBV23-1 is reported as an ORF; its role is uncertain. The CDR3 contains 20 residues. Written as DNA, the CDR3 is TGCGCCAGCAGCCAATCACGTCGCGCCAGGGGCAAGGCGAACACCGGGGAGCTGTTTTTT. It encodes CASSQSRRARGKANTGELFF.

The rearrangement joins TRBV6-1 to TRBJ1-2, with 8 bases that match TRBD1. V lost 3 bases and J lost 4; bases outside the gene matches: 10. Per germline, CDR1 MNHNS and CDR2 SASEGT. The CDR3 totals 16 residues. CDR3 nucleotide sequence: TGTGCCAGCAGTGATTGGGACAGGACCCCTTTCTATGGCTACACCTTC. Its translation is CASSDWDRTPFYGYTF.

Regarding this clone: This same CDR3 is encoded by further DNA sequences in the sample. This chain joins TRBV30 and TRBJ1-5, with D unclear. Trimming shortened V by 0 bases and J by 0 bases, and 3 bases separated the two germline ends. CDR1 is GTSNPN and CDR2 is SVGIG in the germline V gene (reference sequence). The CDR3 has 13 residues. This chain's CDR3 is CAWSVDSNQPQHF. In DNA form, the CDR3 reads TGTGCCTGGAGTGTGGATAGCAATCAGCCCCAGCATTTT. Together with reference TRBV30 and TRBJ1-5, the CDR3 gives the full variable domain: SQTIHQWPATLVQPVGSPLSLECTVEGTSNPNLYWYRQAAGRGLQLLFYSVGIGQISSEVPQNLSASRPQDRQFILSSKKLLLSDSGFYLCAWSVDSNQPQHFGDGTRLSIL.

This chain connects TRBV19 to TRBJ2-5; D remains ambiguous. Trimming left V 5 bases short and J 2 bases short, with 9 bases between. Germline V gene sequence: CDR1 LNHDA, CDR2 SQIVND (reference sequence). The CDR3 is 13 amino acids. The CDR3 sequence: CASSQTSQETQYF. Written as DNA, the CDR3 is TGTGCCAGTAGTCAAACCTCGCAAGAGACCCAGTACTTC.

This chain connects TRBV19 to TRBJ1-3, with D perhaps TRBD1 (5 bases). Between the trimmed V and J ends, which lost 3 bases and 0 bases, there was a span of 15 bases. CDR1 LNHDA and CDR2 SQIVND come from the germline V gene (reference sequence). This CDR3 is 17 amino acids long. CDR3 coding DNA: TGTGCCAGTAGTATCGTTGGGCCGACAGTCTCTGGAAACACCATATATTTT. This sequence encodes CASSIVGPTVSGNTIYF.

The CDR3 reads CASSPTVGQETQYF. CDR3 nucleotide sequence: TGTGCCAGCAGTCCCACAGTGGGGCAAGAGACCCAGTACTTC. The gene calls are TRBV27 and TRBJ2-5; D remains unclear. Per the germline V gene, CDR1 is MNHEY and CDR2 is SMNVEV (reference sequence). V was trimmed by 5 bases and J by 2 bases, leaving 12 bases between them. This CDR3 is built from 14 residues.

The V and J genes are TRBV28 and TRBJ1-1; D might be TRBD1 (5 bases). The CDR3 has 15 residues. V lost 0 bases and J lost 4, with 12 bases in between. CDR1 MDHEN and CDR2 SYDVKM come from the germline V gene. CDR3 nucleotides: TGTGCCAGCAGTTTATGGCAGGGTGGGGGCACTGAAGCTTTCTTT. Protein: CASSLWQGGGTEAFF.

The V call is TRBV4-3, the J call TRBJ2-7; 8 bases map to TRBD1. Unmatched junction bases numbered 8, after V lost 2 bases and J lost 2 bases. Germline V CDR1 and CDR2: LGHNA, YSLEER. The CDR3 covers 16 residues. The CDR3 reads CASSQSQTGAAYEQYF. The DNA of the CDR3 is TGCGCCAGCAGCCAAAGTCAGACAGGGGCGGCCTACGAGCAGTACTTC.

The chain is built from TRBV6-4 and TRBJ2-1; the D gene is possibly TRBD2 (5 bases). CDR3 size: 16 residues. V shed 2 bases and J shed 5 bases, with 16 bases lying between them. Germline loops: CDR1 MRHNA, CDR2 SNTAGT. Here the CDR3 reads CASSDSGRRPHNEQFF. The DNA for the CDR3 is TGTGCCAGCAGTGACAGCGGCCGCCGCCCCCACAATGAGCAGTTCTTC.

V gene TRBV4-1 combines with J gene TRBJ2-7, with TRBD1 matching over 7 bases. The CDR3 covers 15 residues. V shed 0 bases and J 1 base; nucleotides not matched to a gene: 3. CDR1 is MGHRA, CDR2 YSYEKL, per germline. CDR3 coding DNA: TGCGCCAGCAGCCAAGAAAGGGACAGATCCTACGAGCAGTACTTC. Translated: CASSQERDRSYEQYF.

CDR3 sequence: CAWSARTSRGHEQYF. CDR3 DNA sequence: TGTGCCTGGAGTGCCCGGACCTCCCGGGGGCACGAGCAGTACTTC. The chain joins TRBV30 to TRBJ2-7; D is possibly TRBD1 or TRBD2 (6 bases each). The CDR3 has 15 residues. Germline CDR1 reads GTSNPN; CDR2 reads SVGIG (reference sequence). Trimming shortened V by 1 base and J by 5 bases, and 18 bases separated the two germline ends.